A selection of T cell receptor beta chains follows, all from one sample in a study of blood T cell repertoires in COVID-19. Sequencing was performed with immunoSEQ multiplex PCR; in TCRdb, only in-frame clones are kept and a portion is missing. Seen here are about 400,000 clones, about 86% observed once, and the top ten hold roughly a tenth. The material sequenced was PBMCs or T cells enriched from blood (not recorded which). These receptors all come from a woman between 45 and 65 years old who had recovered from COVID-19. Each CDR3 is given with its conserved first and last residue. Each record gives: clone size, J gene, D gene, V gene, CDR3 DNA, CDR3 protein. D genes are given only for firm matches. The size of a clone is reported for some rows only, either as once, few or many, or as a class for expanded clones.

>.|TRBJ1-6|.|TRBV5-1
TGCGCCAGCAGCTCCGGACACGCCACCGATTCACCCCTCCACTTT
CASSSGHATDSPLHF
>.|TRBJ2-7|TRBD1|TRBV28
TGTGCCAGCAGTTTGGACAGGGTGGGGGCCTACGAGCAGTACTTC
CASSLDRVGAYEQYF
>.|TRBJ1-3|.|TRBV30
TGTGCCTGGTGGCCCTCGACAGGCCGGCCTGGAAACACCATATATTTT
CAWWPSTGRPGNTIYF
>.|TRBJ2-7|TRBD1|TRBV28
TGTGCCAATATGACCGGGACAGGGGCCTCCTACGAGCAGTACTTC
CANMTGTGASYEQYF
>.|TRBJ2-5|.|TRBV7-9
TGTGCCAGCAGCGCCCGGGGACAAGAGACCCAGTACTTC
CASSARGQETQYF
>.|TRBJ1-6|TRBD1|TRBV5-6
TGTGCCAGCAGCTTGTGGGGACAGGGGGTCTCACCCCTCCACTTT
CASSLWGQGVSPLHF
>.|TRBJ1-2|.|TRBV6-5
TGTGCCAGCAGTTACAGCGGGTCCTATGGCTACACCTTC
CASSYSGSYGYTF
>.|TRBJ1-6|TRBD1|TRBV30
TGTGCCTGGAGCCAACCGAGGGACAGGGGTCGGAATTCACCCCTCCACTTT
CAWSQPRDRGRNSPLHF
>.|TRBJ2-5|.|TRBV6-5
TGTGCCAGCTCACAGAAGGGGCGAGAGACCCAGTACTTC
CASSQKGRETQYF
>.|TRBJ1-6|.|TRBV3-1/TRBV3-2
TGTGCCAGCACCATTAACGGGGCGGGGAATAATTCACCCCTCCACTTT
CASTINGAGNNSPLHF
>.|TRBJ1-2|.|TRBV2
TGTGCCTCCACTACGGGGTACGAGCGGTATGGCTACACCTTC
CASTTGYERYGYTF
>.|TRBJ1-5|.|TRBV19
TGTGCCAGTAGTATTTACGGTAACAATCAGCCCCAGCATTTT
CASSIYGNNQPQHF
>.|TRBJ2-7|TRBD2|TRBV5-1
TGCGCCAGCAGCTTGGATCCAGCGGGGGACTACGAGCAGTACTTC
CASSLDPAGDYEQYF
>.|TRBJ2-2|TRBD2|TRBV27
TGTGCCAGCAGTGTAGCGGGGTACACCGGGGAGCTGTTTTTT
CASSVAGYTGELFF
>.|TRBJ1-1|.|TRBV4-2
TGTGCCAGCAGCCAAGGCACAGGGTCGAACACTGAAGCTTTCTTT
CASSQGTGSNTEAFF
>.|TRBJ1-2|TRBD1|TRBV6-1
TGTGCCAGCAGTGAAGGGACAGGGGGCAACGGCTACACCTTC
CASSEGTGGNGYTF
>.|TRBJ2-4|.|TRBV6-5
TGTGCCAGCAGTCCTCCGGGGTTTGGCCCTAGGCACTTC
CASSPPGFGPRHF
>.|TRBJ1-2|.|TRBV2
TGTGCCAGCAGTGAAAGTTCACGGGGCTACACCTTC
CASSESSRGYTF
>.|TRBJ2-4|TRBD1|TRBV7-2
TGTGCCAGCAGCTCCGACAGGGGGGCCAAAAACATTCAGTACTTC
CASSSDRGAKNIQYF
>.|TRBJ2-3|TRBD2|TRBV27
TGTGCCAGCACCCAGAGGGTAGCGGGGACCTACACAGATACGCAGTATTTT
CASTQRVAGTYTDTQYF
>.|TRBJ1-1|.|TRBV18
TGTGCCAGCTCACCCCGAGGGGGTGGGGACACTGAAGCTTTCTTT
CASSPRGGGDTEAFF
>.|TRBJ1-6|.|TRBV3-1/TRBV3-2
TGTGCCAGCAGCGAAGCAGGGGTATCACCCCTCCACTTT
CASSEAGVSPLHF
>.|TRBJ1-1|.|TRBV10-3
TGTGCCATCAGTGATGGGGGGGATCTGAACACTGAAGCTTTCTTT
CAISDGGDLNTEAFF
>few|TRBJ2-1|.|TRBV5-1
TGCGCCAGCAGCTTGGGGGCGGGGAGGACCCTCTACAATGAGCAGTTCTTC
CASSLGAGRTLYNEQFF
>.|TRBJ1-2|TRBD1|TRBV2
TGTGCCAGCAGTGAAGCGTTGGGGACAGGGCTCAACTATGGCTACACCTTC
CASSEALGTGLNYGYTF
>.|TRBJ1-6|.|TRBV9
TGTGCCAGCAGCGGGAACAGAACTGGTTCACCCCTCCACTTT
CASSGNRTGSPLHF
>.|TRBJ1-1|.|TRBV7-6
TGTGCCAGCAGCTTAGGGTACGGGAAGAGGGCGAACACTGAAGCTTTCTTT
CASSLGYGKRANTEAFF
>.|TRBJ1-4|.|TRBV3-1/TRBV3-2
TGTGCCAGCAGCCAACGGGGGGCTAATGAAAAACTGTTTTTT
CASSQRGANEKLFF
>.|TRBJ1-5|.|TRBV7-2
TGTGCCAGCAGCTTAGAATATAATCAGCCCCAGCATTTT
CASSLEYNQPQHF
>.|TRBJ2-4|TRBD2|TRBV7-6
TGTGCCAGCAGCCCGACTAGCGGGGGGTACATTCAGTACTTC
CASSPTSGGYIQYF
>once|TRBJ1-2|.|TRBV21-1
TGTGCCAGCATACGAAAAACCGTGAGGGGGGGCGGCTATGGCTACACCTTC
CASIRKTVRGGGYGYTF
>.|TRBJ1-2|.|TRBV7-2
TGTGCCAGCAGCTTAGTGTCGGGATCGGGCAGCCGCTCAAACTATGGCTACACCTTC
CASSLVSGSGSRSNYGYTF
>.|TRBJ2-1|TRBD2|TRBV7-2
TGTGCCACCCAAATAGCGGGGGGGCCGTTTGAGCAGTTCTTC
CATQIAGGPFEQFF
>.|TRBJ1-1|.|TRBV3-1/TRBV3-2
TGTGCCAGCAGCCCCCCCCTCTGGGGGCCCGTGAACACTGAAGCTTTCTTT
CASSPPLWGPVNTEAFF
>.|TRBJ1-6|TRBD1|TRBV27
TGTGCCAGCAGCCGGGCCGGGACAGTGGACAGTTCACCCCTCCACTTT
CASSRAGTVDSSPLHF
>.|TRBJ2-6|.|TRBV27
TGTGCCAGCAGTTCAATCAGGCCCTCTGGGGCCAACGTCCTGACTTTC
CASSSIRPSGANVLTF
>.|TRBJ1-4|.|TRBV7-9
TGTGCCAGCAGCTCAGGGTTGGAAAATGAAAAACTGTTTTTT
CASSSGLENEKLFF
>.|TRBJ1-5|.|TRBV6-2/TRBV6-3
TGTGCCAGCAGTTCCCTGCCCGGGGTGGGGAATCAGCCCCAGCATTTT
CASSSLPGVGNQPQHF
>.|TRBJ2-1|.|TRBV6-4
TGTGCCAGCAGTGTATCGGGGGGCCCAATTTATGAGCAGTTCTTC
CASSVSGGPIYEQFF
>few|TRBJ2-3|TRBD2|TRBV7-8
TGTGCCAGCAGCTATCGGACTAGCGGGGCCGGGGATACGCAGTATTTT
CASSYRTSGAGDTQYF